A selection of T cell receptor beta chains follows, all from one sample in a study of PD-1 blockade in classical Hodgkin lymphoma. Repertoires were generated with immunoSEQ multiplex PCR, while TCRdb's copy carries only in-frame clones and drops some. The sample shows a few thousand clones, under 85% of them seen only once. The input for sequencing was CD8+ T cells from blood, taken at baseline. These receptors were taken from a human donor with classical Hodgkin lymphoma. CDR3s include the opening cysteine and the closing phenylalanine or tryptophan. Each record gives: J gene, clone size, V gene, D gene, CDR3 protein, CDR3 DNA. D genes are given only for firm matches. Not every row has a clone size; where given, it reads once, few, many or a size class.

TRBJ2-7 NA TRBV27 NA CASSLLGDSNEQYF TGTGCCAGCAGTTTATTAGGGGATTCCAACGAGCAGTACTTC
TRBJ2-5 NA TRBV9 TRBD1 CASSVAMYGPGTAKETQYF TGTGCCAGCAGCGTAGCTATGTATGGACCCGGGACAGCAAAAGAGACCCAGTACTTC
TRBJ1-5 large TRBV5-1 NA CASSSEGDQPQHF TGCGCCAGCAGCTCGGAAGGGGATCAGCCCCAGCATTTT
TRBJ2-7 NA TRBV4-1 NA CASSHRGSYEQYF TGCGCCAGCAGCCATAGGGGCTCCTACGAGCAGTACTTC
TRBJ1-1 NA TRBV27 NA CASSAIGFMNTEAFF TGTGCCAGCAGTGCGATTGGATTCATGAACACTGAAGCTTTCTTT
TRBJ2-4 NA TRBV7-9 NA CASSFPTAAKNIQYF TGTGCCAGCAGCTTCCCGACTGCAGCCAAAAACATTCAGTACTTC
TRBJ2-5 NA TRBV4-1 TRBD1 CASRGRQGAWGQETQYF TGCGCCAGCAGAGGGAGACAGGGGGCTTGGGGACAAGAGACCCAGTACTTC
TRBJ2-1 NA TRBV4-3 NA CASSQGTHGGYEQFF TGCGCCAGCAGCCAAGGAACCCACGGGGGCTATGAGCAGTTCTTC
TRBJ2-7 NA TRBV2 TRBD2 CASPGLAGGPSEQYF TGTGCCAGCCCGGGACTAGCGGGAGGGCCATCCGAGCAGTACTTC
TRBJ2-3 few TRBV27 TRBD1 CASSLYRGVPGTDTQYF TGTGCCAGCAGTTTATACAGGGGGGTACCTGGCACAGATACGCAGTATTTT
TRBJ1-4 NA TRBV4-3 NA CASSQDSRVGEKLFF TGCGCCAGCAGCCAAGATAGCAGGGTTGGTGAAAAACTGTTTTTT
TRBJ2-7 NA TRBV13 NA CASSQGSSYEQYF TGTGCCAGCAGCCAGGGGAGCTCCTACGAGCAGTACTTC
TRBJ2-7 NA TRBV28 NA CASSLYGLALSYEQYF TGTGCCAGCAGTTTATACGGTCTTGCGCTCTCCTACGAGCAGTACTTC
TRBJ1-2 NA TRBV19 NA CASTIGQINYGYTF TGTGCCAGTACCATAGGACAGATCAACTATGGCTACACCTTC
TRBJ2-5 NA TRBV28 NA CASSLAGRLNSFTQYF TGTGCCAGCAGTTTAGCAGGGAGATTGAACTCTTTCACCCAGTACTTC
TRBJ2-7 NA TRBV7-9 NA CASSPGPNYEQYF TGTGCCAGCAGCCCCGGGCCGAACTACGAGCAGTACTTC
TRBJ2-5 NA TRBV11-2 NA CASSLILPTTGWETQYF TGTGCCAGCAGCTTAATTCTTCCCACCACAGGGTGGGAGACCCAGTACTTC
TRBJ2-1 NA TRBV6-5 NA CASSLRQTYNEQFF TGTGCCAGCAGCTTGAGGCAGACCTACAATGAGCAGTTCTTC
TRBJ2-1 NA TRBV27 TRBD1 CASSSRDRYNEQFF TGTGCCAGCAGTTCCCGGGACAGATACAATGAGCAGTTCTTC
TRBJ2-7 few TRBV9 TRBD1 CASSVGQGTYEQYF TGTGCCAGCAGCGTAGGACAGGGAACCTACGAGCAGTACTTC
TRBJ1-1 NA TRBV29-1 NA CSVVGRRTEAFF TGCAGCGTTGTGGGGAGGAGGACTGAAGCTTTCTTT
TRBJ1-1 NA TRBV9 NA CASSAQDRNTEAFF TGTGCCAGCAGCGCGCAGGACAGGAACACTGAAGCTTTCTTT
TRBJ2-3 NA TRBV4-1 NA CASSHRDRGGTDTQYF TGCGCCAGCAGCCACCGAGATCGGGGTGGCACAGATACGCAGTATTTT
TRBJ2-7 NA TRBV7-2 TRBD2 CASSLWTSGSYEQYF TGTGCCAGCAGCCTCTGGACTAGCGGTTCCTACGAGCAGTACTTC
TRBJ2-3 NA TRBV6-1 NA CASSEYEGTQYF TGTGCCAGCAGTGAATATGAAGGTACGCAGTATTTT
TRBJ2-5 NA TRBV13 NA CASSSYNSPFLQYGETQYF TGTGCCAGCAGCTCGTACAATTCTCCTTTCCTACAGTACGGAGAGACCCAGTACTTC
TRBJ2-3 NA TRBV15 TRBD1 CATSSRQDRTDTQYF TGTGCCACCAGCTCCCGACAGGACAGGACAGATACGCAGTATTTT
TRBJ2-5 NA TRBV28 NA CASSLMWYQETQYF TGTGCCAGCAGTTTAATGTGGTACCAAGAGACCCAGTACTTC
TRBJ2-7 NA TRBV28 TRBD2 CASSMSLAGPAYEQYF TGTGCCAGCAGCATGTCGCTAGCGGGACCCGCCTACGAGCAGTACTTC
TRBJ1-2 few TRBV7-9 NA CASIYQGGYGYTF TGTGCCAGCATCTACCAGGGAGGGTATGGCTACACCTTC
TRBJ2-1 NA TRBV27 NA CASSFHQLLDYNEQFF TGTGCCAGCAGTTTTCATCAACTGCTGGACTACAATGAGCAGTTCTTC
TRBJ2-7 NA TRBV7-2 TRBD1 CASSLGDSYEQYF TGTGCCAGCAGCTTGGGGGACAGCTACGAGCAGTACTTC
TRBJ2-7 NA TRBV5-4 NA CASSFGPSEQYF TGTGCCAGCAGCTTTGGACCCTCCGAGCAGTACTTC
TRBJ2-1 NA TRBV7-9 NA CATNSGKVNEQFF TGTGCCACCAATTCAGGGAAAGTCAATGAGCAGTTCTTC
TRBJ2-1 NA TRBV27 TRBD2 CASRSGTSSYNEQFF TGTGCCAGCAGGTCCGGGACTAGCTCCTACAATGAGCAGTTCTTC
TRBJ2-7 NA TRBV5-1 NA CASSFIWGRSYEQYF TGCGCCAGCAGCTTTATCTGGGGGCGAAGCTACGAGCAGTACTTC
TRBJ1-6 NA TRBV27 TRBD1 CASSVTGKYYNSPLHF TGTGCCAGCAGCGTGACAGGGAAATACTATAATTCACCCCTCCACTTT
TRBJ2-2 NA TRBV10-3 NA CAISESGATGELFF TGTGCCATCAGTGAGTCGGGGGCCACCGGGGAGCTGTTTTTT
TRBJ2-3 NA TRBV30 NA CAWTPGFGDTQYF TGTGCCTGGACCCCCGGGTTCGGTGATACGCAGTATTTT
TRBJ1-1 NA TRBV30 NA CAWSVGVQNTEAFF TGTGCCTGGAGTGTTGGGGTCCAGAACACTGAAGCTTTCTTT
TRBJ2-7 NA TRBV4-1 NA CASSQTMLGGRTYEQYF TGCGCCAGCAGCCAGACGATGCTCGGGGGGCGTACCTACGAGCAGTACTTC
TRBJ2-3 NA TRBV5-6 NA CASSSELVTDTQYF TGTGCCAGCAGCTCCGAACTAGTCACAGATACGCAGTATTTT
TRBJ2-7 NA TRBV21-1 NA CASSKGLNRAQYF TGTGCCAGCAGCAAAGGCTTAAACAGGGCGCAGTACTTC
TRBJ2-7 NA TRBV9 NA CASSVAPGPSYEQYF TGTGCCAGCAGCGTAGCTCCAGGGCCCTCCTACGAGCAGTACTTC